Sequencing of this T cell receptor beta chain was carried out in a study of T cell repertoires in cytomegalovirus infection. Overall study results and limits: Of the TCR beta families, the public ones yielded a cumulative frequency that identified carriers of CMV plus the relevant HLA.

TCRdb independently ran MiXCR on the reads; one entry per CDR3 protein. The sample carries roughly 990,000 distinct CDR3 sequences, roughly 30% recorded once. A note on this clonotype: Its antigen is currently unknown.

This receptor was obtained from a human donor in good health (CMV status not recorded). Some clones in this sample may be carry-over from other donors' samples. Sequenced material: cultured CD8+ T cells from PBMCs, taken from culture after CMV antigen stimulation.

Here the CDR3 reads CASSLDSNSNQPQHF. The DNA for the CDR3 is TGTGCCAGCAGCTTGGACAGCAATAGCAATCAGCCCCAGCATTTT. The chain joins TRBV5-5 to TRBJ1-5; no clear D gene. Between the trimmed V and J ends, which lost 0 bases and 0 bases, there was a span of 7 bases. The CDR3 runs 15 residues. CDR1 and CDR2 from the germline V gene are SGHKS and YYEKEE (reference sequence).